The clone carrying this T cell receptor beta chain has ten or more counts. The data belong to a study of molecular identifiers for immune sequencing clone quantification. Study-level information: Five aliquots were made in replicates from the RNA of roughly 21,000 or 96,000 naive CD8 cells, and four were sequenced.

V was cut by 1 base and J by 2 bases, with 6 bases left in between. Germline V CDR1 and CDR2: SQVTM, ANQGSEA. This CDR3 comprises 12 residues. TCRdb independently ran MiXCR on the PCR reads; one entry per CDR3 protein. This table holds under 650,000 distinct CDR3 sequences, 15% to 20% found once. The genes are TRBV29-1 and TRBJ2-7; D is ambiguous. The sample taken for sequencing was naive CD8+ T cells from blood, with Jurkat cell RNA spiked in. The sample's subset: FACS-sorted CD8+CD4-CCR7+CD45RA+ naive T cells. The TCR sequence derives from a human donor in good health. Some libraries in this study had Jurkat cell RNA spiked in. The DNA for the CDR3 is TGCAGCGTTGAAGTCCAGGCCTACGAGCAGTACTTC. This codes for CSVEVQAYEQYF.